Shown below are 8 T cell receptor beta chains from a single sample sequenced in a study of blood T cells in healthy people across ages. With a J-beta primer mix and a sample-barcoded 5' primer, a second PCR ran about 7 to 12 cycles. MiXCR, run by TCRdb on the 5' RACE reads, gives a single entry per CDR3 protein. The sample lists 790,000 or so distinct CDR3 sequences, 56% occurring once. The sample taken for sequencing was blood. The source is a man in his forties or fifties in good health.

Details on this clonotype: At one of its ends the junction is not consistent with the germline gene, which may arise from a read error. The chain uses TRBV7-2 and TRBJ2-3; D might be TRBD2 (6 bases). Per germline, CDR1 SGHTA and CDR2 FQGNSA. The CDR3 extends over 15 amino acids. CDR3 nucleotides: TGTGCCAGCAGCTTAGCTAGCGGACCTACAGATACGCGGTATTTT. Translation: CASSLASGPTDTRYF.

This clonotype was observed a few times. J is TRBJ2-5 and V is TRBV20-1, with 12 bases matching TRBD2. The length of the CDR3 is 13 residues. Germline lookup yields CDR1 DFQATT and CDR2 SNEGSKA (reference sequence). The CDR3 DNA reads as TGCAGCCTAGCGGGGGGGGGCCAAGAGACCCAGTACTTC. This gives the protein CSLAGGGQETQYF.

The V call is TRBV20-1, the J call TRBJ2-7; a possible D gene is TRBD1 (5 bases). Per the germline V gene, CDR1 is DFQATT and CDR2 is SNEGSKA (reference sequence). The CDR3 totals 14 residues. Trimming removed 5 bases from V and 4 bases from J, with 18 bases in between. The CDR3 spells CSASAQASGYEQYF. The CDR3 nucleotides read TGCAGTGCTTCCGCACAGGCTAGTGGGTACGAGCAGTACTTC.

This chain connects TRBV6-1 to TRBJ1-2; 11 bases map to TRBD1. With V trimmed by 10 bases and J by 4 bases, 5 bases remained unmatched. Per germline, CDR1 MNHNS and CDR2 SASEGT. The CDR3 loop spans 13 amino acids. CDR3 residues: CATWDRGAYGYTF. CDR3 in DNA: TGTGCCACCTGGGACAGGGGGGCCTATGGCTACACCTTC.

The chain recombines TRBV28 with TRBJ2-7, with D hard to call. V lost 3 bases and J 4 bases, leaving 7 bases between the germline ends. Germline values: CDR1 MDHEN, CDR2 SYDVKM. This CDR3 is 12 amino acids long. This chain's CDR3 is CASSFYGYEQYF. The DNA for the CDR3 is TGTGCCAGCAGTTTTTATGGGTACGAGCAGTACTTC.

This clonotype came up once. The J gene is TRBJ1-4, the V gene TRBV12-3 or TRBV12-4; perhaps TRBD1 as D (5 bases). CDR3 length: 14 amino acids. V lost 5 bases and J lost 6, with 13 bases in between. CDR3 in DNA: TGTGCCAGCAGTCCAAGCAGGGTAGATGAAAAACTGTTTTTT. Protein sequence: CASSPSRVDEKLFF.

The chain employs TRBV27 and TRBJ2-6; D uncertain. The CDR3 totals 15 residues. The V gene lost 2 bases and the J gene lost 2 bases, with 7 bases spanning the gap. Germline CDR1 and CDR2: MNHEY and SMNVEV (reference sequence). CDR3 nucleotides: TGTGCCAGCAGTTTAGAATGGGCTGGGGCCAACGTCCTGACTTTC. As protein: CASSLEWAGANVLTF.

The chain combines TRBV6-2 or TRBV6-3 with TRBJ2-7; D not resolved. The CDR3 length is 16 residues. CDR1 and CDR2 (germline): MNHEY, SVGEGT. Trimming left V 5 bases short and J 2 bases short, with 19 bases between. The CDR3, as DNA: TGTGCCAGCAGTCCTCACGGACCCATAACGCCCTACGAGCAGTACTTC. It is translated as CASSPHGPITPYEQYF.